Below are 4 T cell receptor beta chains sequenced from a single sample in a study of sequential checkpoint blockade in melanoma. The data were produced by immunoSEQ multiplex PCR, yet TCRdb's version contains in-frame clones alone and is incomplete. The sample holds approximately 3,300 clones, approximately 15% seen once. The treatment denotes: randomized to nivolumab then ipilimumab (arm A) or the reverse (arm B). The starting material was tumor tissue (inferred from file names), obtained from a patient given nivolumab and ipilimumab in sequence. These receptors came from a human donor with melanoma.

The J gene is TRBJ2-5, the V gene TRBV6-8; D not resolved. Germline CDR1 and CDR2: MNHGY and SAAAGT. The CDR3 is 12 amino acids. V gave up 6 bases and J gave up 4 bases, with 9 bases separating them. CDR3 DNA sequence: TGTGCCAGCAGCGACGGGTTAGAGACCCAGTACTTC. It is translated as CASSDGLETQYF.

This clone was recorded many times. The chain is built from TRBV11-3 and TRBJ2-5; D may be TRBD2 (6 bases). CDR1 SGHNT and CDR2 YENEEA come from the germline V gene. The CDR3 sequence is 17 residues long. The germline V and J ends were trimmed by 5 bases and 4 bases, with 23 bases remaining between them. CDR3: CASSQGLGGFSPETQYF. DNA of the CDR3: TGTGCCAGCAGCCAGGGACTCGGAGGGTTTTCCCCAGAGACCCAGTACTTC.

This clone rates as medium-sized (0.01 to 0.1%). The chain combines TRBV11-3 with TRBJ1-1; 10 bases fit TRBD1. Germline V gives CDR1 SGHNT, CDR2 YENEEA. This CDR3 has 15 amino acids. Losses at the gene ends were 5 bases for V and 7 bases for J; bases not matched to a gene: 10. The CDR3 reads CASSNRDRGPGEAFF. CDR3 DNA: TGTGCCAGCAGCAACCGGGACAGGGGACCGGGTGAAGCTTTCTTT.

This rearrangement joins TRBV19 to TRBJ1-1; possible D gene TRBD1, 5 bases. Germline loops: CDR1 LNHDA, CDR2 SQIVND (reference sequence). This CDR3 region has 20 residues. Trimming removed 0 bases at V and 1 base at J, with 24 bases between. CDR3 DNA: TGTGCCAGTAGTATAGATCAAGAAATAGTGGTGACAGATAAGAACACTGAAGCTTTCTTT. Its translation: CASSIDQEIVVTDKNTEAFF.